Below are 2 T cell receptor beta chains sequenced from a single sample in a study of naive and memory T cell subsets. Two oligonucleotides, mixed equimolar, formed the beta constant-region primer covering TRBC1 and TRBC2. TCRdb independently ran MiXCR on the UMI-ligation and nested PCR reads; one entry per CDR3 protein. The top ten clones hold more than 1.5% of a sample with 84,000 or so distinct CDR3 sequences, 6% to 7.5% of them seen once. Sequencing was done on a sample of central memory CD4+ T cells from blood. These receptor sequences come from a human donor in good health.

This clonotype was counted ten times or more. J is TRBJ1-1 and V is TRBV6-2 or TRBV6-3; maybe TRBD1 (5 bases). Germline CDR1 is MNHEY and CDR2 is SVGEGT. Trimming shortened V by 5 bases and J by 1 base, and 11 bases separated the two germline ends. This CDR3 has 14 amino acids. CDR3 loop: CASSRGAANTEAFF. CDR3 DNA: TGTGCCAGCAGTCGAGGGGCAGCGAACACTGAAGCTTTCTTT.

This clonotype was observed at least ten times. J is TRBJ1-6 and V is TRBV6-1, with 7 bases aligning to TRBD1. Unmatched junction bases numbered 5, after V lost 6 bases and J lost 6 bases. The germline V gene encodes CDR1 MNHNS and CDR2 SASEGT. The CDR3 extends over 14 amino acids. The CDR3 loop reads CASRGQTPNSPLHF. DNA of the CDR3: TGTGCCAGCAGGGGACAGACTCCTAATTCACCCCTCCACTTT.